This T cell receptor (beta chain) was recovered during a study of blood T cell repertoires in COVID-19. Study details: The study drew acute and convalescent COVID-19 samples from the United States, Italy and Spain. Sources were T cells, B-cell-depleted T cells, or PBMCs; the material itself was cDNA or gDNA.

In the original processing: The authors estimated nucleated cell counts from reference gene primer amplification. The repertoire was sequenced with immunoSEQ multiplex PCR; TCRdb's copy has only in-frame clones and lacks some. V, J and clone size reflect that table, while D and trimming were determined from the DNA. In the table there are about 200,000 clones, about nine tenths of which are singletons. The trim removed 4 bases at V and 5 bases at J, leaving 8 bases unmatched. The CDR3 has 17 residues. In germline, CDR1 is SGHRS, CDR2 YFSETQ. This clone was seen more than once but under ten times. The sequence derives from a woman in her 70s with acute or convalescent COVID-19. The sequencing sample was made of peripheral blood. The rearrangement joins TRBV5-1 to TRBJ2-2; 13 bases agree with TRBD2. The CDR3 loop reads CASSDGLAGVETGELFF. For the CDR3, the DNA is TGCGCCAGCAGCGATGGACTAGCGGGAGTTGAGACCGGGGAGCTGTTTTTT.